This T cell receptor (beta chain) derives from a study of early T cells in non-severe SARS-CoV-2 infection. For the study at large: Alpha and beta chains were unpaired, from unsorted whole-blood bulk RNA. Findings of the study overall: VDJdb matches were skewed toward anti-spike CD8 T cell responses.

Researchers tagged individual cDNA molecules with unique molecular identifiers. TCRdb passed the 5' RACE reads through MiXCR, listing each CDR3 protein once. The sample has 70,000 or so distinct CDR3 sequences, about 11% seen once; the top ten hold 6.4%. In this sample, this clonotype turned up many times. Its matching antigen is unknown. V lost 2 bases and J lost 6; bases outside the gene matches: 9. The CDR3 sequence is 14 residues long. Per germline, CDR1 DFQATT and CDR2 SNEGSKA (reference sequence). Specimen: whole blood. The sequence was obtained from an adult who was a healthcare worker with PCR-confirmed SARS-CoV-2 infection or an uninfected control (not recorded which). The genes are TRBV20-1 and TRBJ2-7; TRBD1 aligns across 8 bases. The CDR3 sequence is CSARQDRVNLEQYF. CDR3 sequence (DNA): TGCAGTGCTAGACAGGACAGGGTTAACCTCGAGCAGTACTTC.